This T cell receptor (beta chain) was found in a study of cytomegalovirus exposure and HLA in healthy donors. General study points: Testing in vitro showed a few CMV-associated chains specific for CMV antigens. A list of around 150 TCR beta chains associated with cytomegalovirus was given.

The PCR ran on 60 Vbeta and 13 Jbeta primers. Here immunoSEQ multiplex PCR was the method, and the copy in TCRdb shows in-frame clones only, minus some. The repertoire consists of 90,000 to 130,000 clones, with about three quarters occurring once and the leading ten covering about 2.9%. For this clone: Its antigen is not identified.

The CDR3 extends over 12 amino acids. Germline CDR1 SGHRS, CDR2 YFSETQ. V was cut by 4 bases and J by 11 bases, with 15 bases left in between. This clonotype originated in an older woman in good health and CMV-seropositive. The rearrangement joins TRBV5-1 to TRBJ2-5, with a possible D match to TRBD1 (6 bases). The specimen was PBMCs. The CDR3 nucleotides are TGCGCCAGCAGCGTTACAGGGTGGGAGCAGTACTTC. This sequence encodes CASSVTGWEQYF.